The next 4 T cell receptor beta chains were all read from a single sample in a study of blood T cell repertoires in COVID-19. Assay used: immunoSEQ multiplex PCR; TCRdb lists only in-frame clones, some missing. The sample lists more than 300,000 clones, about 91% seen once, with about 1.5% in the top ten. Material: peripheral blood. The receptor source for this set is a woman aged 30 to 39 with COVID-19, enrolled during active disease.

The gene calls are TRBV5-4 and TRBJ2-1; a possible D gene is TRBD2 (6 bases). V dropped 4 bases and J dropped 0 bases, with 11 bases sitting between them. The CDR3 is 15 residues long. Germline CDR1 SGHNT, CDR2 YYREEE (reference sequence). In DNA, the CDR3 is TGTGCCAGCAGCCTCGGAGGGAGCTCCTACAATGAGCAGTTCTTC. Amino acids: CASSLGGSSYNEQFF.

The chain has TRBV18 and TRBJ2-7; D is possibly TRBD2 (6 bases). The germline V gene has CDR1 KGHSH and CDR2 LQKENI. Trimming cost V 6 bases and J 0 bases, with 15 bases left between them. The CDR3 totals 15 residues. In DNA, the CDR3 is TGTGCCAGCTCCCTCCCCGGGACTTCCTCCTACGAGCAGTACTTC. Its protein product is CASSLPGTSSYEQYF.

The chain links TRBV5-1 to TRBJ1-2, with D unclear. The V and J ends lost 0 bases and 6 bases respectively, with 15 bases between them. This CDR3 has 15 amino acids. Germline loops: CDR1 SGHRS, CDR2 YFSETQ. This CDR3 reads CASSLAPTERHGYTF. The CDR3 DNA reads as TGCGCCAGCAGCTTGGCCCCCACAGAAAGGCATGGCTACACCTTC.

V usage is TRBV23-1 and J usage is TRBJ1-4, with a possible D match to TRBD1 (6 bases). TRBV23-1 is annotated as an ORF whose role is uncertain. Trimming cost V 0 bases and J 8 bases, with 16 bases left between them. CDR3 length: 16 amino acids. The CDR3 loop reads CASSQSGGPKGEKLFF. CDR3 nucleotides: TGCGCCAGCAGTCAATCGGGGGGGCCAAAAGGGGAAAAACTGTTTTTT.